This TCR beta chain was retrieved from a study of T cell responses to AZD1222 COVID-19 vaccine. Whole-study results and caveats: White British donors predominated, females outnumbered males, and clonal diversity was possibly underestimated. Vaccine-associated CD4 TCRs spanned spike, dominant at 160-218 and 743-854.

This table comes from immunoSEQ multiplex PCR, and its TCRdb copy is limited to in-frame clones, with some not included. The sample contains just under 90,000 clones, 70% to 90% of which appear only once. This CDR3 comprises 14 residues. The germline V gene has CDR1 MNHEY and CDR2 SVGAGI. A remark on this clone: The target antigen is unknown.

The sample in question was peripheral blood, obtained 28 days after the second AZD1222 dose. The chain joins TRBV6-5 to TRBJ2-7; 10 nucleotides align to TRBD1. The receptor comes from an adult who received the AZD1222 COVID-19 vaccine. The CDR3 coding sequence is TGTGTCTCGAAATCCGGACAGGGGGTTCACGAGCAGTACTTC. Translated, it gives CVSKSGQGVHEQYF.